A single sample gave rise to the 14 T cell receptor beta chains below, sequenced in a study of T-cell reconstitution after alpha-beta-depleted transplantation in children. Unique molecular identifiers were used in preparing the TCRbeta library. TCRdb re-called the PCR reads through MiXCR, storing one row per CDR3 protein. The table shows 360,000 or so distinct CDR3 sequences, with about a fifth occurring only once. The sequencing used PBMCs from the stem cell graft donor, collected from the stem cell graft. These TCRs come from a human donor who donated a stem cell graft to a child with acute myeloid leukemia.

This clonotype occurred a few times. This sequence joins TRBV29-1 and TRBJ2-7, with D perhaps given as TRBD1 or TRBD2 (6 bases each). Germline CDR1 and CDR2: SQVTM and ANQGSEA. The CDR3 extends over 16 amino acids. Trimming pared 4 bases from V and 2 bases from J, leaving 21 bases between. CDR3 DNA: TGCAGCGTTGCCACAGGGACTTCGGGGCGACCCTACGAGCAGTACTTC. This encodes CSVATGTSGRPYEQYF.

This clonotype was found a few times. The rearrangement uses TRBV6-2 or TRBV6-3 and TRBJ1-5; D uncertain. V dropped 2 bases and J dropped 3 bases, with 11 bases sitting between them. Germline V gene data show CDR1 as MNHEY and CDR2 as SVGEGT. The CDR3 loop spans 15 amino acids. The CDR3, as DNA: TGTGCCAGCAGTTACGAATGGAGATACAATCAGCCCCAGCATTTT. It codes for CASSYEWRYNQPQHF.

V and J are TRBV7-6 and TRBJ2-1, with TRBD1 matching 8 bases. The CDR3 is 16 amino acids. Per germline, CDR1 SGHVS and CDR2 FNYEAQ. Trimming removed 5 bases from V and 0 bases from J; junction bases left unmatched: 6. The CDR3 nucleotides read TGTGCCAGCAGCCCGAGCACAGGGGGCTCCTACAATGAGCAGTTCTTC. Translation gives CASSPSTGGSYNEQFF.

A few counts support this clonotype. The chain recombines TRBV12-3 or TRBV12-4 with TRBJ1-2, with D hard to call. CDR3 size: 15 residues. V lost 0 bases, J lost 2 bases, and 10 bases lay in between. The CDR3 sequence is CASSLARRENYGYTF. The CDR3 region has the DNA TGTGCCAGCAGTTTAGCGCGTAGAGAAAACTATGGCTACACCTTC.

Only a few counts were recorded for this clonotype. The chain combines TRBV12-3 or TRBV12-4 with TRBJ2-5; no definite D call. This CDR3 contains 14 residues. The V and J ends lost 7 bases and 5 bases respectively, with 17 bases between them. The CDR3 DNA reads as TGTGCCAGCACCCTTGTACTTTGGGGTGAGACCCAGTACTTC. It is translated as CASTLVLWGETQYF.

The CDR3 sequence: CATSRDRILDTEAFF. CDR3 coding DNA: TGTGCCACCAGCAGAGATCGAATCCTCGACACTGAAGCTTTCTTT. The genes are TRBV15 and TRBJ1-1; D gene ambiguous. Germline lookup yields CDR1 LNHNV and CDR2 YYDKDF (reference sequence). This CDR3 spans 15 amino acids. With 0 bases removed from V and 3 bases from J, the gap between germline ends came to 11 bases.

In this sample, this clonotype turned up a few times. The chain is built from TRBV5-1 and TRBJ2-7; D possibly uses TRBD1 or TRBD2 (5 bases each). The length of the CDR3 is 13 residues. V was trimmed by 4 bases and J by 6 bases, leaving 14 bases between them. Germline CDR1 and CDR2: SGHRS and YFSETQ. This CDR3 reads CASSAGTAFEQYF. CDR3 nucleotide sequence: TGCGCCAGCAGCGCCGGGACGGCCTTCGAGCAGTACTTC.

This clonotype was seen only a few times. The rearrangement joins TRBV12-3 or TRBV12-4 to TRBJ2-5; the match to TRBD2 covers 7 bases. The length of the CDR3 is 16 residues. After removal of 5 bases from V and 1 base from J, the junction contained 10 bases not matched to a gene. The CDR3 loop reads CASSPSTSQGQETQYF. CDR3 nucleotide sequence: TGTGCCAGCAGTCCATCGACTAGCCAAGGCCAAGAGACCCAGTACTTC.

This clonotype was seen a few times. The genes are TRBV27 and TRBJ2-1, with D possibly being TRBD1 (5 bases). V gave up 4 bases and J gave up 1 base, with 14 bases separating them. Germline V gene data show CDR1 as MNHEY and CDR2 as SMNVEV (reference sequence). The CDR3 loop spans 16 amino acids. For the CDR3, the DNA is TGTGCCAGCAGTTCCCCGCAGGGTGTTTCCTACAATGAGCAGTTCTTC. It codes for CASSSPQGVSYNEQFF.

The J gene is TRBJ2-7, the V gene TRBV11-3; TRBD1 agrees at 9 bases. V was clipped by 0 bases and J by 3 bases; unmatched bases: 3. The CDR3 is made up of 15 amino acids. CDR1 SGHNT and CDR2 YENEEA come from the germline V gene. CDR3 in amino acids: CASSLEGQGHYEQYF. Written as DNA, the CDR3 is TGTGCCAGCAGCTTAGAGGGACAGGGTCACTACGAGCAGTACTTC.

The V call is TRBV28, the J call TRBJ1-5; 7 bases align to TRBD1. Trimming at V came to 5 bases and at J to 8 bases, leaving 6 bases not matched to a gene. The CDR3 extends over 13 amino acids. Germline V gene data show CDR1 as MDHEN and CDR2 as SYDVKM. As DNA, the CDR3 is TGTGCCAGCAGTACACTCACAGGGGAGCCCCAGCATTTT. Translation gives CASSTLTGEPQHF.

This sequence joins TRBV7-9 and TRBJ2-7; TRBD2 aligns across 11 bases. This CDR3 is 13 amino acids long. Unmatched junction bases numbered 7, after V lost 5 bases and J lost 10 bases. Germline V gene lookup returns CDR1 SEHNR and CDR2 FQNEAQ (reference sequence). CDR3 in DNA: TGTGCCAGCAGCGGTAGCGGGAGGGCCGGTCAGTACTTC. Protein sequence: CASSGSGRAGQYF.

The V and J genes are TRBV20-1 and TRBJ2-7; 7 bases map to TRBD1. This CDR3 is built from 12 residues. Germline assignment: CDR1 DFQATT and CDR2 SNEGSKA (reference sequence). V gave up 2 bases and J gave up 6 bases; unmatched junction bases: 4. In nucleotides, the CDR3 is TGCAGTGCTAGACAGGGGGACCGCGAGCAGTACTTC. This encodes CSARQGDREQYF.

This clonotype has a handful of counts. The rearrangement joins TRBV7-9 to TRBJ1-1; no definite D call. The length of the CDR3 is 12 residues. Germline V gene lookup returns CDR1 SEHNR and CDR2 FQNEAQ (reference sequence). V lost 4 bases and J lost 5, with 8 bases in between. The CDR3 sequence: CASSYTGTEAFF. The CDR3 DNA reads TGTGCCAGCAGCTACACGGGGACTGAAGCTTTCTTT.